This TCR beta chain comes out of a study of blood T cell repertoires in COVID-19. Looking at the study overall: The United States, Italy and Spain were the sources of the acute and convalescent COVID-19 samples. The cDNA or gDNA used as material had been derived from T cells, B-cell-depleted T cells, or PBMCs.

As processed by the authors: Quantification of nucleated cells was approximated via reference gene primer amplification. Generated by immunoSEQ multiplex PCR, the TCRdb table keeps only in-frame clones and is missing some. The V and J calls and the clone size are those of that table, but D and trimming were determined from the DNA. Altogether about 61,000 clones are present, around nine tenths being singletons, with the ten largest covering approximately 4%. CDR3 length: 15 amino acids. Trimming cost V 4 bases and J 0 bases, with 12 bases left between them. Germline V lookup: CDR1 GTSNPN, CDR2 SVGIG (reference sequence). This clone occurred once.

The sequence came from a human donor in a cohort sampled during active COVID-19. Input material: peripheral blood. The V call is TRBV30, the J call TRBJ2-2, with a weak D call TRBD2 (5 bases). CDR3 protein: CAWNREGTNTGELFF. CDR3 bases: TGTGCCTGGAATCGGGAAGGAACGAACACCGGGGAGCTGTTTTTT.